The source of this T cell receptor beta chain is a study of monozygotic twins with cystic fibrosis. General study results and limits: Unrelated CF individuals shared fewer identical clonotypes than monozygotic CF twins. Co-twins had the most similar V usage for 13 of 16 pairs, J for 8. Low clonality (median roughly 0.0095) suggested a mostly naive repertoire. In this small cohort, shared CDR3 numbers showed no association with age, concordance or disease severity.

This clone was picked up one time. Its cognate antigen is unknown. Only in-frame clones appear in the TCRdb table, and some are missing; sequencing was by immunoSEQ multiplex PCR. The data hold more than 9,500 clones, with approximately 85% observed a single time. The CDR3 spans 14 residues. CDR1 and CDR2 from the germline V gene are SGHNT and YYREEE (reference sequence). With 3 bases clipped from V and 2 bases from J, the junction kept 3 bases outside the gene matches. The gene calls are TRBV5-4 and TRBJ2-3; 7 nucleotides match TRBD2. Sequencing was performed on blood. The source is a man aged 18 to 30 with cystic fibrosis. CDR3 in DNA: TGTGCCAGCAGCTCCGGGGGGTTCACAGATACGCAGTATTTT. Its translation is CASSSGGFTDTQYF.